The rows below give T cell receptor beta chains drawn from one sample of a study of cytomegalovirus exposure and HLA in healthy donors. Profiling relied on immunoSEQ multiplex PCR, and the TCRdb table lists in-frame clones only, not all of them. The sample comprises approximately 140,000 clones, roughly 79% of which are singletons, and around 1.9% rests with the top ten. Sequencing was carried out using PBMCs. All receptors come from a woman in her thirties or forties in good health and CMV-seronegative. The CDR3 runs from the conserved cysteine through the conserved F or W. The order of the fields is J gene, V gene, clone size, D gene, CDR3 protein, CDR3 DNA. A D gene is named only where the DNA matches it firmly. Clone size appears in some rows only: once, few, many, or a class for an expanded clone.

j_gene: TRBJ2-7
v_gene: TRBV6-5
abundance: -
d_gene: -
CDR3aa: CAIRGGSYEQYF
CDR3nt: TGTGCCATCAGGGGGGGCTCCTACGAGCAGTACTTC

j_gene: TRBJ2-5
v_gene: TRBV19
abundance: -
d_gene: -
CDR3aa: CASSIGGRETQYF
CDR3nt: TGTGCCAGTAGTATAGGGGGGCGGGAGACCCAGTACTTC

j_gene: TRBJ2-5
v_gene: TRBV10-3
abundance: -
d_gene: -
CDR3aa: CAISGAKVSDSETQYF
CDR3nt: TGTGCCATCAGTGGGGCTAAGGTCTCGGATTCAGAGACCCAGTACTTC

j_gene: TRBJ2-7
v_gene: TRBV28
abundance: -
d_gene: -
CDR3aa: CASSPFAWGGNEQYF
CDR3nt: TGTGCCAGCAGTCCTTTTGCCTGGGGAGGAAACGAGCAGTACTTC

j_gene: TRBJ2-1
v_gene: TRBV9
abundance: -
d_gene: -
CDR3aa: CACTPLAETYNEQFF
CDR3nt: TGTGCCTGCACACCCTTAGCGGAAACCTACAATGAGCAGTTCTTC

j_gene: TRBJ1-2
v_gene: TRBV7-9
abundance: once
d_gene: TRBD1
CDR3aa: CASSHRQGGYGYTF
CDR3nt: TGTGCCAGCAGTCATAGACAGGGGGGCTATGGCTACACCTTC

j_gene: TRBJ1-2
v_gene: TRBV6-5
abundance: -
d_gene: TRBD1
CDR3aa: CASSGTGYGYTF
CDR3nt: TGTGCCAGCAGCGGGACAGGGTACGGCTACACCTTC

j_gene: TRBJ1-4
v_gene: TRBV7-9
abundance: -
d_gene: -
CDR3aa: CASSLASRSNEKLFF
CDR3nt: TGTGCCAGCAGCTTAGCGAGTCGGTCTAATGAAAAACTGTTTTTT

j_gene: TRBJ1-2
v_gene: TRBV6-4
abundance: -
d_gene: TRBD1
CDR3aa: CASSDGPGGESYGYTF
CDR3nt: TGTGCCAGCAGTGACGGTCCAGGGGGAGAATCCTATGGCTACACCTTC

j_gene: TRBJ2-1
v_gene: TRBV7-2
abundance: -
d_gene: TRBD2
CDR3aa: CASSSSGTSGNEQFF
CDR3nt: TGTGCCAGCAGTTCCTCCGGGACTAGCGGGAATGAGCAGTTCTTC

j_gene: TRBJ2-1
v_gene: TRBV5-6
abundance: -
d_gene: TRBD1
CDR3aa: CASSFNRGRGDEQFF
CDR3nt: TGTGCCAGCAGCTTTAACAGGGGGAGAGGGGATGAGCAGTTCTTC

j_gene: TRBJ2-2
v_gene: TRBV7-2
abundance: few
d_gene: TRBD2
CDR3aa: CASSADPSGTGELFF
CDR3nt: TGTGCCAGCAGCGCCGACCCTAGCGGTACCGGGGAGCTGTTTTTT

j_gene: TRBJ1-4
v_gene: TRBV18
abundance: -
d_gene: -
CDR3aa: CASSFSEQSTNEKLFF
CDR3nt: TGTGCCAGCTCATTTTCCGAACAATCAACTAATGAAAAACTGTTTTTT

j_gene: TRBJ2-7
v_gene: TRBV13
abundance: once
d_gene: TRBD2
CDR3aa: CASSSPGLAGGPSYEQYF
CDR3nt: TGTGCCAGCAGCTCCCCGGGACTAGCGGGGGGACCCTCCTACGAGCAGTACTTC

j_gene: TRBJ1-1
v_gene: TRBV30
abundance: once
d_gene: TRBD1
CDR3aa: CAWMGQGSTEAFF
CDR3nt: TGTGCCTGGATGGGACAGGGGTCGACTGAAGCTTTCTTT

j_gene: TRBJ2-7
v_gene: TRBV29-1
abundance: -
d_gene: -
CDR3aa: CSVEGGWSSYEQYF
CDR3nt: TGCAGCGTTGAGGGGGGTTGGAGCTCCTACGAGCAGTACTTC

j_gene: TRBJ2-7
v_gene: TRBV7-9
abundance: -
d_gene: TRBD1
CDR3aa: CASSSIQGAIVYEQYF
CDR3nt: TGTGCCAGCAGCTCGATACAGGGGGCGATCGTCTACGAGCAGTACTTC

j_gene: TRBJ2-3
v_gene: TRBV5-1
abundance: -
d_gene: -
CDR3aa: CASREDSPYTQYF
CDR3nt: TGCGCCAGCAGGGAGGACAGTCCCTATACGCAGTATTTT

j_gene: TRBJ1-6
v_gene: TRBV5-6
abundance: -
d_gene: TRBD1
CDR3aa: CASDRRGRDSPLHF
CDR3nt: TGTGCCAGCGATAGAAGGGGGCGAGATTCACCCCTCCACTTT

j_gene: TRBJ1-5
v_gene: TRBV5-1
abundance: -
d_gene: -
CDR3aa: CASSLGVGGMAQPQHF
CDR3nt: TGCGCCAGCAGCTTGGGAGTAGGGGGTATGGCCCAGCCCCAGCATTTT

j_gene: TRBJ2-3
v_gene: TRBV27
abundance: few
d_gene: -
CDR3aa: CASSLRSAGSTDTQYF
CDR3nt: TGTGCCAGCAGTTTACGGTCCGCGGGAAGCACAGATACGCAGTATTTT

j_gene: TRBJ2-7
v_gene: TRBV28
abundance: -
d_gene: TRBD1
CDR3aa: CASKGASVWSYEQYF
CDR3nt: TGTGCCAGCAAGGGGGCGAGTGTGTGGTCCTACGAGCAGTACTTC

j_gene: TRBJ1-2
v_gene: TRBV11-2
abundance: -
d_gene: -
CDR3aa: CASSPPVTSYGYTF
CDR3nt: TGTGCCAGCAGCCCCCCCGTTACGAGCTATGGCTACACCTTC

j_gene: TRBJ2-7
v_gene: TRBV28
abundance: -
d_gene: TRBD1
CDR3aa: CASSPTGVHEQYF
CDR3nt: TGTGCCAGCAGCCCCACAGGGGTCCACGAGCAGTACTTC

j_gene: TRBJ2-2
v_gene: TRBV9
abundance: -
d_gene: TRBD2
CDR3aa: CASSGRINTGELFF
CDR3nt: TGTGCCAGTAGCGGGAGGATTAACACCGGGGAGCTGTTTTTT

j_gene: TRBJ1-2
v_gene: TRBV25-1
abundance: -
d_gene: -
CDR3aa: CASSDLPNYGYTF
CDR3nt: TGTGCCAGCAGTGACCTTCCCAACTATGGCTACACCTTC

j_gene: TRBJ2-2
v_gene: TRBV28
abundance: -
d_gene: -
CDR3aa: CASTAVFSIIGANTGELFF
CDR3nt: TGTGCCAGCACCGCAGTTTTTTCGATAATAGGAGCGAACACCGGGGAGCTGTTTTTT

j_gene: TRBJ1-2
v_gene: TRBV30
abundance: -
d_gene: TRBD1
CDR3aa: CAWSHRTGGAEGYTF
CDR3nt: TGTGCCTGGAGTCACCGGACAGGGGGCGCGGAGGGCTACACCTTC

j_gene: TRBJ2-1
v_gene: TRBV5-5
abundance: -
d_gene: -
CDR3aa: CASSSTGNSYNEQFF
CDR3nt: TGTGCCAGCAGCTCGACAGGTAACTCCTACAATGAGCAGTTCTTC